The clone carrying this T cell receptor (beta chain) has a single count. Its cognate antigen is unknown. The ends lost 7 bases at V and 0 bases at J; junction bases unmatched: 3. The CDR3 spans 13 residues. Germline CDR1 and CDR2: SNHLY and FYNNEI. The data originate from a study of OX40 agonist ivuxolimab in advanced cancers. Turning to the study itself: At doses from 0.01 to 10 mg/kg, patients were given intravenous ivuxolimab every 2 weeks.

Exclusion of a patient followed from autoimmune disease history or systemic immunosuppression. Findings and caveats of the study: By week 6 at 0.1 to 3.0 mg/kg, blood CD4+ and CD8+ T cells had expanded clonally.

The method was immunoSEQ multiplex PCR; TCRdb's version includes in-frame clones alone and lacks a portion of them. The profile shows roughly 100,000 clones, 92% of them singletons. The source of this sequence is an adult with an advanced solid tumor such as melanoma, head and neck, liver or kidney cancer. The sequencing here drew on CD4+ or CD8+ T cells sorted from blood, taken in a trial of the OX40 agonist ivuxolimab. The chain combines TRBV2 with TRBJ2-7; 7 positions agree with TRBD1. The CDR3 loop is CASNPGGSYEQYF. Here the CDR3 DNA reads TGTGCCAGCAACCCAGGGGGCTCCTACGAGCAGTACTTC.